Here is one T cell receptor (beta chain) with its context. Its antigen is not identified. The data belong to a study of cytomegalovirus exposure and HLA in healthy donors. Study observations and caveats: With later analysis, a missense DCLRE1C variant became linked to TCR beta V- and J-gene trimming.

Unmatched junction bases numbered 5, after V lost 1 base and J lost 2 bases. The CDR3 spans 15 residues. Germline values: CDR1 SGHRS, CDR2 YFSETQ. As for the donors, each was a healthy bone marrow donor. PCR primers comprised 60 Vbeta and 13 Jbeta primers. Generated by immunoSEQ multiplex PCR, the TCRdb table keeps only in-frame clones and is missing some. The sample gives some 220,000 clones, about 88% of which show up once; roughly 0.26% is in the top ten. The chain couples TRBV5-1 to TRBJ2-7, with 8 bases identical to TRBD1. This receptor was taken from a girl aged 2 to 9 in good health and CMV-seronegative. Sequencing was carried out using PBMCs. As DNA, the CDR3 is TGCGCCAGCAGCTTGATCCTGGACAGGGCCTACGAGCAGTACTTC. Translating gives CASSLILDRAYEQYF.